This T cell receptor beta chain was sequenced for a study of cytomegalovirus exposure and HLA in healthy donors. Whole-study context: A subsequent analysis reported that the roughly 120 validation repertoires were produced on the same platform that had also been used for the approximately 710 first-cohort repertoires. Findings and limits, study-wide: CMV antigen specificity was confirmed in vitro for three CMV-associated chains. It was reported that the classifier diagnosed cytomegalovirus status with high specificity and sensitivity in both the original and validation cohorts. It was found in a later analysis that first-cohort TCR clusters tended to co-occur in the 130 or so validation repertoires.

As regards this clone: Antigen: not known.

In germline, CDR1 is SEHNR, CDR2 FQNEAQ (reference sequence). The CDR3 is 15 amino acids. The V end was cut by 6 bases, the J end by 3 bases, with 18 bases between. Repertoires were generated with immunoSEQ multiplex PCR, while TCRdb's copy carries only in-frame clones and drops some. The sample lists 97,000 or so clones; over 85% were seen once. The sample taken for sequencing was PBMCs. The V gene is TRBV7-9, the J gene TRBJ2-7, with D tentatively TRBD1 (6 bases). The TCR originated in a woman between 18 and 29 years old in good health and CMV-seronegative. The CDR3 DNA follows: TGTGCCAGCAGTGACTCCGGGACACCGGACTACGAGCAGTACTTC. Its protein product is CASSDSGTPDYEQYF.